Below, one T cell receptor (beta chain) is given with its context. This specimen comes from a study of T cell responses to AZD1222 COVID-19 vaccine. TCRdb's copy holds only in-frame clones and misses some; the assay was immunoSEQ multiplex PCR. Here the sample spans roughly 100,000 clones, 82% being singletons. The CDR3 is made up of 14 amino acids. Losses at the gene ends were 5 bases for V and 2 bases for J; bases not matched to a gene: 3. From germline, CDR1 is MNHEY and CDR2 SVGEGT. The sequencing here drew on peripheral blood, taken on day 0 of AZD1222 vaccination. The source is an adult in good health. The genes are TRBV6-2 or TRBV6-3 and TRBJ1-5, with TRBD1 identical over 7 bases. CDR3 bases: TGTGCCAGCAGTGCCGGGACAGGCAATCAGCCCCAGCATTTT. It codes for CASSAGTGNQPQHF.